Sequencing of this T cell receptor (beta chain) was carried out in a study of blood T cell repertoires in COVID-19. Across the study: Sites across the United States, Italy and Spain contributed samples from acute and convalescent COVID-19.

Method: immunoSEQ multiplex PCR; TCRdb's copy keeps in-frame clones and lacks some. The table records fewer than 250,000 clones, 70% to 90% of them present only once. The CDR3 is 14 residues long. Germline CDR1 and CDR2: SNHLY and FYNNEI. The V and J ends lost 7 bases and 3 bases respectively, with 13 bases between them. Participant-reported clinical history was the basis for cohort assignment. This chain links TRBV2 with TRBJ2-1; the D gene is possibly TRBD1 (6 bases). The receptor was derived from a man aged 50 to 59 who had been exposed to COVID-19. Sequenced sample: PBMCs or T cells enriched from blood (not recorded which). This CDR3 reads CASNPEGDYNEQFF. CDR3 DNA sequence: TGTGCCAGCAATCCTGAGGGGGACTACAATGAGCAGTTCTTC.